Below are 6 T cell receptor beta chains sequenced from a single sample in a study of cytotoxic CD8 clonotypes in ibrutinib-treated CLL. This table comes from immunoSEQ multiplex PCR, and its TCRdb copy is limited to in-frame clones, with some not included. The sample has 28,000 or so clones, roughly 62% seen once. The sample here was PBMCs, taken before ibrutinib treatment. These TCRs come from a human donor with chronic lymphocytic leukemia.

Comments on this clone: At the DNA level, this CDR3 is encoded by other sequences in the same sample as well. The gene calls are TRBV4-1 and TRBJ1-5; D not resolved. The CDR3 runs 13 residues. Looked up from germline, CDR1 is MGHRA and CDR2 is YSYEKL. Trimming cost V 0 bases and J 5 bases, with 5 bases left between them. The CDR3 loop reads CASSQDQYQPQHF. In DNA form, the CDR3 reads TGCGCCAGCAGCCAAGATCAGTATCAGCCCCAGCATTTT.

The chain combines TRBV5-1 with TRBJ2-7; D is unclear. The CDR3 is 15 amino acids. CDR1 and CDR2 (germline): SGHRS, YFSETQ. V dropped 0 bases and J dropped 4 bases, with 14 bases sitting between them. The CDR3 protein is CASSLVGGLEYEQYF. The CDR3 nucleotides read TGCGCCAGCAGCTTGGTCGGCGGATTAGAGTACGAGCAGTACTTC.

The V and J genes are TRBV5-4 and TRBJ1-1; 7 bases match TRBD1. Trimming at V came to 0 bases and at J to 0 bases, leaving 2 bases not matched to a gene. Germline loops: CDR1 SGHNT, CDR2 YYREEE (reference sequence). The length of the CDR3 is 15 residues. The CDR3 nucleotides read TGTGCCAGCAGCTTGGGTGGGACAGTGAACACTGAAGCTTTCTTT. It codes for CASSLGGTVNTEAFF.

V is TRBV7-9 and J is TRBJ2-7; D gene uncertain. V was pared by 4 bases and J by 3 bases, with 10 bases between. Germline V lookup: CDR1 SEHNR, CDR2 FQNEAQ (reference sequence). This CDR3 has 13 residues. This CDR3 reads CASSSPLHYEQYF. CDR3 DNA: TGTGCCAGCAGCTCGCCCCTCCACTACGAGCAGTACTTC.

This rearrangement joins TRBV5-5 to TRBJ2-1; a possible D gene is TRBD2 (6 bases). CDR3 length: 15 amino acids. The V end was cut by 4 bases, the J end by 0 bases, with 11 bases between. The germline V gene encodes CDR1 SGHKS and CDR2 YYEKEE (reference sequence). CDR3 nucleotides: TGTGCCAGCAGCCCCCGGGGGAGCTCCTACAATGAGCAGTTCTTC. As protein: CASSPRGSSYNEQFF.

This clone was counted a few times. This chain uses TRBV29-1 with TRBJ2-7; either TRBD1 or TRBD2 may supply D (5 bases each). This CDR3 contains 14 residues. Germline V gives CDR1 SQVTM, CDR2 ANQGSEA. V was clipped by 7 bases and J by 0 bases, with 16 bases between them. CDR3 sequence (DNA): TGCAGCGCGGTACGAGGGGCCCCCTCCTACGAGCAGTACTTC. Translating gives CSAVRGAPSYEQYF.